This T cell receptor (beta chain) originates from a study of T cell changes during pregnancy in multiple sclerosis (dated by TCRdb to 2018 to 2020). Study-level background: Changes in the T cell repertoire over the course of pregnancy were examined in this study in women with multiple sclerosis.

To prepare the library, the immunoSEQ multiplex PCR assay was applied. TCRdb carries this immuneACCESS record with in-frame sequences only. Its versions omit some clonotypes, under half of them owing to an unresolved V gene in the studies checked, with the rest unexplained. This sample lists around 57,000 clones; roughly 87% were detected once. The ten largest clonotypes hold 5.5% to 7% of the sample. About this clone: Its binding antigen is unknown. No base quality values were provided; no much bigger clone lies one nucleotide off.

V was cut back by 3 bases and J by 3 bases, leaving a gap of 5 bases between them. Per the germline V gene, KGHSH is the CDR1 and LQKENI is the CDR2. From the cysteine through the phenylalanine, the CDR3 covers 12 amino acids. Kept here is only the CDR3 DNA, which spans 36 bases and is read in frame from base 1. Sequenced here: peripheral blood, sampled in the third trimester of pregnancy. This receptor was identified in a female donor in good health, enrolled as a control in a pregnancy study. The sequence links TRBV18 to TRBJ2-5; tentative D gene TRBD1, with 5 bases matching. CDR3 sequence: CASSPREETQYF. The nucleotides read TGTGCCAGCTCACCCAGGGAAGAGACCCAGTACTTC.